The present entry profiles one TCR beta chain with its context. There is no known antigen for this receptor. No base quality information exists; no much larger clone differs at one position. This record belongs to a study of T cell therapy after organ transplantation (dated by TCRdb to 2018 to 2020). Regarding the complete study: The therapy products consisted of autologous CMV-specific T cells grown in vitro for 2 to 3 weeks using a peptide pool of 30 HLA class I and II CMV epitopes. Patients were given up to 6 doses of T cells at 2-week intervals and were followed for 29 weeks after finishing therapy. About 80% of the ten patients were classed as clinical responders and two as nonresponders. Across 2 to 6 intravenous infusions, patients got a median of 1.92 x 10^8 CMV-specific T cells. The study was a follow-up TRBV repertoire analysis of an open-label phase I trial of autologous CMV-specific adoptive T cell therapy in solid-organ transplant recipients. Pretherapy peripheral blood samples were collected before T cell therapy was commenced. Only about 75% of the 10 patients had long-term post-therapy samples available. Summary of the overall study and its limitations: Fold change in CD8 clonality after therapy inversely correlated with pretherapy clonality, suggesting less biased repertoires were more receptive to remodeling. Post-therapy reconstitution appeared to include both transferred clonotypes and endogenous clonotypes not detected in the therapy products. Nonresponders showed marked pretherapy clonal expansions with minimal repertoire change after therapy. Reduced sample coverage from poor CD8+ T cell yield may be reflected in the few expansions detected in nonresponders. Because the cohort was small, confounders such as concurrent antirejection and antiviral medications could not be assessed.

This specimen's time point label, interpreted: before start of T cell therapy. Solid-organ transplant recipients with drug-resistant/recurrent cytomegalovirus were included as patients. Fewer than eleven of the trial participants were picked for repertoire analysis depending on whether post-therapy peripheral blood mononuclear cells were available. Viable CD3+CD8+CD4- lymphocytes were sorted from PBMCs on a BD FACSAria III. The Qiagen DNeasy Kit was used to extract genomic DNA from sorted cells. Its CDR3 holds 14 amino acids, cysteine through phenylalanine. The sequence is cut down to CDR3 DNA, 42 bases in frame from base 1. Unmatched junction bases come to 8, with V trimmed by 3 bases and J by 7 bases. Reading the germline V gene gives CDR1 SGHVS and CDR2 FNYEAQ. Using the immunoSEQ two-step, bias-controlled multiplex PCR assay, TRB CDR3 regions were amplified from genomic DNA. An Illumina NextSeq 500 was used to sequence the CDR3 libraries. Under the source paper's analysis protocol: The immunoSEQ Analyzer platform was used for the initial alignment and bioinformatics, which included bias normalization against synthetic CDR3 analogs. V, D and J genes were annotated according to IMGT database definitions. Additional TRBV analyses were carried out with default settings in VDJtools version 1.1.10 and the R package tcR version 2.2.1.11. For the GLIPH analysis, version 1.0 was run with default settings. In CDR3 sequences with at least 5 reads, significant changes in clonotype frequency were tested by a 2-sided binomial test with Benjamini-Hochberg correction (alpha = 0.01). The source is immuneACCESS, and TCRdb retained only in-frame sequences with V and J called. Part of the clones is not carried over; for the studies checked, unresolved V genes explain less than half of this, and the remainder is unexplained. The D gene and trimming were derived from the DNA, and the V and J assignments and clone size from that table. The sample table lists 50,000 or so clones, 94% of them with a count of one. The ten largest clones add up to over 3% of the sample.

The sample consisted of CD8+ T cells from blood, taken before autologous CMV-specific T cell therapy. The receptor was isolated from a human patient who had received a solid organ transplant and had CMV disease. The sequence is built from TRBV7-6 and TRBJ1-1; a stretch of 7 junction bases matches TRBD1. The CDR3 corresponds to CASSFKQGSGEAFF. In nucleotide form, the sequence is TGTGCCAGCAGCTTTAAACAGGGGTCGGGTGAAGCTTTCTTT.